This T cell receptor (beta chain) was documented in a study of early T cells in non-severe SARS-CoV-2 infection (dated by TCRdb to 2020 to 2022). About the full investigation: TCR sequencing used bulk RNA from unsorted whole blood, so alpha and beta chains could not be paired. The full study reports these points: Matching against VDJdb was skewed toward anti-spike CD8 responses, likely underestimated virus-specific expansions, and missed private and CD4 specificities.

CDR1 LGHNA and CDR2 YNFKEQ are derived from the germline V gene. Counted from cysteine to phenylalanine, this CDR3 has 17 amino acids. Kept here is only the CDR3 DNA, which spans 51 bases and is read in frame from base 1. The germline V end is reduced by 4 bases and the J end by 9 bases; junction bases left unmatched: 15. Remarks on this clonotype: Its recognized antigen is unknown. Base-call qualities are not available, and no considerably larger clone is one nucleotide away.

This was a case-control study nested in a cohort of healthcare workers in London, UK, who had nasopharyngeal swab PCR tests and blood samples taken every week. Between 23 and 31 March 2020, the week of the UK lockdown, healthcare workers were enrolled and then followed up weekly for as long as 16 weeks. The library was made by 5' RACE. Sequencing was performed on a NextSeq 500. The TCR library protocol attached unique molecular identifiers to individual cDNA molecules to correct for sequencing error and PCR bias. Both TCR alpha and beta chains were sequenced, and tight co-correlation was observed between alpha and beta sequence abundances in each sample. The authors' pipeline ran thus. Decombinator V4 was used to perform V gene, J gene and CDR3 annotation of TCR sequences. Expanded TCRs were defined as changing significantly between any two time points under a Poisson model with p below 0.0001. Abundances of TCRs were expressed as counts per million after normalisation to the total number of TCRs sequenced in each sample. TRAV1-2 paired with TRAJ12, TRAJ20 or TRAJ33 defined MAIT TCRs, while TRAV10 paired with TRAJ18 defined iNKT TCRs. VDJdb, accessed 1 November 2021, was searched for CMV, EBV and SARS-CoV-2 annotated TCRs, excluding TCRs annotated for multiple antigens. TCRdb passed the public sequencing reads through fastp at Q25 and MiXCR, retaining productive beta sequences. When rows share a CDR3 protein, they turn into one entry using the most common DNA and genes. The V and J calls were not made by the authors but by TCRdb's processing. The sample table contains about 66,000 distinct CDR3 sequences; only one count was recorded for less than 9.5% of them. 3.2% of the sample is taken by the ten largest.

The TCR comes from an adult who was a healthcare worker with PCR-confirmed SARS-CoV-2 infection or an uninfected control (not recorded which). The sequencing sample was made of whole blood. The chain links TRBV4-2 with TRBJ2-1; 10 of the junction bases match TRBD2. The nucleotide sequence is TGTGCCAGCAGCCGAGCCCGGGGGCTAGCGGGAGAGGGTGAGCAGTTCTTC. It specifies CASSRARGLAGEGEQFF.